This T cell receptor (beta chain) was recovered during a study of technical replicates of blood from a handful of donors. The CDR3 runs 14 residues. V lost 4 bases, J lost 7 bases, and 16 bases lay in between. CDR1 MGHRA and CDR2 YSYEKL come from the germline V gene. This clone was counted once. Method: immunoSEQ multiplex PCR; TCRdb's copy keeps in-frame clones and lacks some. This repertoire shows 55,000 to 70,000 clones, approximately 84% found once; its top ten account for around 5.1%. The chain uses TRBV4-1 and TRBJ1-2; D might be TRBD1 (5 bases). Sequencing used PBMCs. The TCR sequence derives from a human donor in good health. Some clones in this sample may be carry-over from other donors' samples. CDR3 in DNA: TGCGCCAGCAGCCTCGGACATTCTCCTAGTGGCTACACCTTC. Translating it yields CASSLGHSPSGYTF.